One and the same sample provided the 17 T cell receptor beta chains below, sequenced in a study of blood T cell repertoires in COVID-19 (dated by TCRdb to 2020 to 2022). To prepare the library, the immunoSEQ multiplex PCR assay was applied. TCRdb limited this immuneACCESS table to in-frame rearrangements with V and J called. A share of clones is missing; checked studies link under half to unresolved V genes, and the rest is unexplained. The sample records 370,000 or so clones, more than 75% of which are singletons. The ten largest clones capture about 1% of the sample. Sequenced sample: peripheral blood. Receptors originate from a human donor with acute or convalescent COVID-19. The donor label of this sample is uncertain.

This chain uses TRBV29-1 with TRBJ1-6; 7 bases are a match to TRBD1. CDR1 and CDR2 from the germline V gene are SQVTM and ANQGSEA. The CDR3 has 12 amino acids. The J segment lost 10 bases and the V segment lost 7 bases, leaving 7 bases of the junction unmatched. CDR3 sequence reads: CSDRDRESPLHF. Written as DNA, the CDR3 is TGCAGCGACAGAGACAGGGAATCACCCCTCCACTTT.

This clone was detected only once. The V gene is TRBV5-5, the J gene TRBJ1-5; TRBD1 is a possible D gene (6 bases). Trimming removed 1 base from V and 6 bases from J, with 11 bases in between. The CDR3 totals 14 residues. Germline V gene lookup returns CDR1 SGHKS and CDR2 YYEKEE (reference sequence). CDR3 sequence (DNA): TGTGCCAGCAGCTTGCAACAGGGTAGTCAGCCCCAGCATTTT. This encodes CASSLQQGSQPQHF.

The chain links TRBV7-8 to TRBJ2-3; 8 nucleotides agree with TRBD2. Unmatched junction bases numbered 9, after V lost 1 base and J lost 0 bases. This CDR3 is built from 18 residues. Germline-derived CDR1 and CDR2 are SGHVS and FQNEAQ. The CDR3 DNA is TGTGCCAGCAGCTTAGAAGCGTTTACTAGCGGTAGCACAGATACGCAGTATTTT. The encoded protein is CASSLEAFTSGSTDTQYF.

This chain uses TRBV5-1 with TRBJ2-1; tentative D call: TRBD2 (6 bases). Germline values: CDR1 SGHRS, CDR2 YFSETQ. Trimming shortened V by 2 bases and J by 2 bases, and 14 bases separated the two germline ends. The CDR3 spans 16 residues. This CDR3 is CASSLKTGETYNEQFF. The CDR3 coding sequence is TGCGCCAGCAGCTTAAAAACGGGGGAGACCTACAATGAGCAGTTCTTC. Variable domain in full (rest from reference TRBV5-1 and TRBJ2-1): KAGVTQTPRYLIKTRGQQVTLSCSPISGHRSVSWYQQTPGQGLQFLFEYFSETQRNKGNFPGRFSGRQFSNSRSEMNVSTLELGDSALYLCASSLKTGETYNEQFFGPGTRLTVL.

Concerning this clone: The DNA is left out, because the CDR3 cannot be placed on it with certainty; the CDR3 is given as TCRdb lists it. This chain uses TRBV21-1 with TRBJ2-3; the table names TRBD2, a call not compared with the DNA. TRBV21-1 is a documented pseudogene. 16 amino acids form the CDR3, both terminal residues included. CDR3 protein: CASSKVASGNTDTQYF.

The V gene is TRBV30, the J gene TRBJ2-1; the match to TRBD2 covers 13 bases. The CDR3 has 16 amino acids. V gave up 0 bases and J gave up 5 bases; unmatched junction bases: 4. The germline CDR1 and CDR2 sequences are GTSNPN and SVGIG (reference sequence). The CDR3 spells CAWSVRGLAGDNEQFF. The CDR3, as DNA: TGTGCCTGGAGTGTACGTGGACTAGCGGGAGACAATGAGCAGTTCTTC.

This chain uses TRBV5-6 with TRBJ2-7; D uncertain. Germline CDR1 is SGHDT and CDR2 is YYEEEE. Trimming shortened V by 1 base and J by 2 bases, and 13 bases separated the two germline ends. The CDR3 runs to 15 residues. The CDR3 DNA sequence: TGTGCCAGCAGCTTGTTCTCCGGGTTACCCTACGAGCAGTACTTC. It translates to CASSLFSGLPYEQYF.

The chain recombines TRBV3-1 (or the pseudogene TRBV3-2) with TRBJ1-6, with D uncertain. Trimming removed 2 bases at V and 14 bases at J, with 16 bases between. Germline CDR1 and CDR2: LGHDT and YNNKEL (reference sequence). CDR3 length: 14 residues. The CDR3 DNA is TGTGCCAGCAGCCAATCGTTCTCCGCTAGTTCCCTCCACTTT. As protein: CASSQSFSASSLHF.

This chain's CDR3 is CASSVNAGDTQYF. The CDR3 bases are TGTGCCAGCAGTGTAAACGCGGGAGATACGCAGTATTTT. The chain uses TRBV2 and TRBJ2-3; a possible D gene is TRBD2 (5 bases). The germline CDR1 and CDR2 sequences are SNHLY and FYNNEI. V was clipped by 4 bases and J by 5 bases, with 10 bases between them. This CDR3 comprises 13 residues.

This clone was observed a handful of times. The V and J genes are TRBV20-1 and TRBJ1-2; D gene ambiguous. Germline V gene sequence: CDR1 DFQATT, CDR2 SNEGSKA (reference sequence). The CDR3 runs 11 residues. V gave up 5 bases and J gave up 3 bases, with 7 bases separating them. CDR3 in DNA: TGCAGTGCTGGCCGGGACTATGGCTACACCTTC. Its protein product is CSAGRDYGYTF.

The J gene is TRBJ2-2, the V gene TRBV14; D unclear. CDR1 and CDR2 from the germline V gene are SGHDN and FVKESK. V dropped 1 base and J dropped 6 bases, with 12 bases sitting between them. The CDR3 extends over 15 amino acids. The CDR3 sequence is CASSQVTFMAGELFF. CDR3 nucleotides: TGTGCCAGCAGCCAAGTTACTTTTATGGCCGGGGAGCTGTTTTTT.

This chain links TRBV19 with TRBJ1-5, with D possibly TRBD1 on 5 matching bases. Germline V gene lookup returns CDR1 LNHDA and CDR2 SQIVND (reference sequence). This CDR3 spans 13 amino acids. The V end lost 7 bases, the J end lost 1 base, and 8 bases lay between the germline ends. This CDR3 is CASKRQSNQPQHF. The CDR3 region has the DNA TGTGCCAGTAAGCGACAGAGCAATCAGCCCCAGCATTTT.

The rearrangement uses TRBV7-2 and TRBJ1-5, with 7 positions matching TRBD1. J was trimmed by 3 bases and V by 5 bases; bases with no gene match: 4. The germline gives CDR1 SGHTA, CDR2 FQGNSA. This CDR3 contains 14 residues. CDR3 sequence reads: CASSIQGINQPQHF. The DNA for the CDR3 is TGTGCCAGCAGCATACAGGGGATCAATCAGCCCCAGCATTTT. The full variable domain, its missing parts supplied by reference TRBV7-2 and TRBJ1-5, is GAGVSQSPSNKVTEKGKDVELRCDPISGHTALYWYRQSLGQGLEFLIYFQGNSAPDKSGLPSDRFSAERTGGSVSTLTIQRTQQEDSAVYLCASSIQGINQPQHFGDGTRLSIL.

This clone was counted a few times. The chain uses TRBV12-5 and TRBJ1-2; D possibly corresponds to TRBD1 (5 bases). CDR1 is LGHNT and CDR2 is FRNRAP in the germline V gene. Trimming removed 1 base from V and 8 bases from J, with 14 bases in between. The CDR3 extends over 14 amino acids. CDR3 bases: TGTGCTAGTGGTTTGGAGGAGGGGTTGCGGGGCTACACCTTC. Amino acids: CASGLEEGLRGYTF.

This clone was recorded once. The V call is TRBV6-2 or TRBV6-3, the J call TRBJ1-2, with 11 bases that match TRBD1. Germline trimming cut 6 bases from V and 8 bases from J; bases unmatched to any gene: 11. The CDR3 is 15 amino acids. The germline V gene encodes CDR1 MNHEY and CDR2 SVGEGT. The CDR3 DNA follows: TGTGCCAGCAGCCCTGGACAGGGGGCTTCATCGGGCTACACCTTC. This codes for CASSPGQGASSGYTF.

The rearrangement links TRBV5-1 to TRBJ1-6, with D hard to call. Germline assignment: CDR1 SGHRS and CDR2 YFSETQ. Trimming took 2 bases from V and 10 from J, leaving 16 bases between them. The CDR3 is made up of 15 amino acids. CDR3 sequence: CASSFLGGKESPLHF. DNA for the CDR3: TGCGCCAGCAGCTTCTTAGGAGGGAAGGAATCACCCCTCCACTTT.

The chain combines TRBV5-5 with TRBJ2-1; 8 bases are shared with TRBD1. CDR1 and CDR2 (germline): SGHKS, YYEKEE (reference sequence). The length of the CDR3 is 16 residues. V trimming: 5 bases; J trimming: 2 bases; junction bases outside the gene matches: 9. CDR3 sequence (DNA): TGTGCCAGCAGACTATCGGGGGACAGGACCTACAATGAGCAGTTCTTC. Protein sequence: CASRLSGDRTYNEQFF.